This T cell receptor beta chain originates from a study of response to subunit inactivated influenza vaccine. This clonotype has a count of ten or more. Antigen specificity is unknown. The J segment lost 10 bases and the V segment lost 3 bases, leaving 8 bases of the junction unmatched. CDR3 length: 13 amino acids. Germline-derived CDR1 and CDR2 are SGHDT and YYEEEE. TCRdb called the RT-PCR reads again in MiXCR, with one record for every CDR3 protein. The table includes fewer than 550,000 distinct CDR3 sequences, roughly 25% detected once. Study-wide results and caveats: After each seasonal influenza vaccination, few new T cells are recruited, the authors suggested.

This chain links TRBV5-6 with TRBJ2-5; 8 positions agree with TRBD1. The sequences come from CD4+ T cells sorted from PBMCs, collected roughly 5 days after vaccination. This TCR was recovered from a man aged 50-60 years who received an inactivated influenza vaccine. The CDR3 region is CASSSLQGGDQYF. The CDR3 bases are TGTGCCAGCAGCTCGTTACAGGGGGGCGACCAGTACTTC.